This note documents a single T cell receptor (beta chain) sequence. This sample is part of a study of shared clonotypes between healthy human individuals. CD45RO-negative, CCR7-positively selected cells formed the naive CD8 fraction, excluding terminally differentiated effector memory CD45RA+ cells. The CDR3 contains 12 residues. Trimming stripped 9 bases from V and 6 bases from J, with 12 bases between. CDR1 LNHDA and CDR2 SQIVND come from the germline V gene (reference sequence). Each subset's genomic DNA was split evenly across several immunoSEQ plates. On sorted subsets, replicate PCRs used roughly 190 ng DNA, or tens of thousands of T cell genomes. Assay used: immunoSEQ multiplex PCR; TCRdb lists only in-frame clones, some missing. The sample includes 650,000 to 800,000 clones, 92% of them seen just once.

The TCR sequence derives from a man aged 25 to 45 in good health. The rearrangement uses TRBV19 and TRBJ2-1; TRBD1 might be the D (6 bases). Material for sequencing was naive CD8+ T cells sorted from blood. DNA for the CDR3: TGTGCCAGCAGGGGAATTTTCAATGAGCAGTTCTTC. Protein sequence: CASRGIFNEQFF.